What follows are 17 T cell receptor beta chains derived from one specimen sequenced in a study of blood T cell repertoires in COVID-19. Data came from immunoSEQ multiplex PCR; TCRdb stores just in-frame clones and leaves some out. Of around 73,000 clones in the sample, around 82% were seen once. The sample consisted of peripheral blood. The receptors shown here come from a human donor in a cohort sampled during active COVID-19.

The V gene is TRBV27, the J gene TRBJ2-7, with TRBD1 as a possible D gene (6 bases). The germline CDR1 and CDR2 sequences are MNHEY and SMNVEV (reference sequence). This CDR3 is built from 16 residues. V lost 7 bases and J 0 bases, leaving 19 bases between the germline ends. CDR3 loop: CASKSLLGQNSYEQYF. CDR3 nucleotide sequence: TGTGCCAGCAAATCCCTTTTGGGACAAAACTCCTACGAGCAGTACTTC.

V gene TRBV10-3 combines with J gene TRBJ2-1, with D tentatively TRBD2 (6 bases). The CDR3 has 14 residues. CDR1 and CDR2 (germline): ENHRY, SYGVKD. V shed 4 bases and J shed 4 bases, with 11 bases lying between them. DNA of the CDR3: TGTGCCATCAGTGGTCGCGGGGAGTACAATGAGCAGTTCTTC. Amino acid sequence: CAISGRGEYNEQFF.

This clone was seen only once. The chain joins TRBV11-2 to TRBJ2-1, with D possibly being TRBD2 (7 bases). Trimming removed 1 base from V and 4 bases from J, with 14 bases in between. CDR1 is SGHAT, CDR2 FQNNGV, per germline. The CDR3 has 16 amino acids. CDR3 sequence reads: CASSLAAGGPYNEQFF. CDR3 in DNA: TGTGCCAGCAGCTTAGCGGCCGGGGGGCCTTACAATGAGCAGTTCTTC.

The chain recombines TRBV27 with TRBJ2-7; 10 bases are shared with TRBD2. The length of the CDR3 is 16 residues. V trimming: 6 bases; J trimming: 0 bases; junction bases outside the gene matches: 8. CDR1 and CDR2 (germline): MNHEY, SMNVEV (reference sequence). The CDR3 loop reads CASSLSSGGPSYEQYF. In nucleotides, the CDR3 is TGTGCCAGCAGCTTGAGTAGCGGGGGGCCCTCCTACGAGCAGTACTTC.

The V gene is TRBV5-6, the J gene TRBJ2-3, with 8 bases that match TRBD2. The CDR3 consists of 16 residues. CDR1 is SGHDT, CDR2 YYEEEE, per germline. V lost 4 bases, J lost 4 bases, and 11 bases stayed unmatched. CDR3 bases: TGTGCCAGCAGCATTCCGGGACTAGACTCCGCAGATACGCAGTATTTT. Its protein is CASSIPGLDSADTQYF.

This clone was counted between two and nine times. The chain uses TRBV28 and TRBJ1-2, with TRBD1 identical over 7 bases. The CDR3 has 13 residues. V trimming: 6 bases; J trimming: 6 bases; junction bases outside the gene matches: 7. CDR1 and CDR2 from the germline V gene are MDHEN and SYDVKM. This CDR3 reads CASSQRGQDGYTF. The DNA for the CDR3 is TGTGCCAGCAGCCAGAGGGGGCAAGATGGCTACACCTTC.

The rearrangement joins TRBV7-9 to TRBJ2-3; TRBD2 is a possible D gene (6 bases). The V gene lost 6 bases and the J gene lost 2 bases, with 18 bases spanning the gap. The CDR3 length is 16 residues. Germline CDR1 and CDR2: SEHNR and FQNEAQ (reference sequence). The CDR3 DNA follows: TGTGCCAGCAGAAAAGTGGGGGGAGGTGTCACAGATACGCAGTATTTT. This translates into CASRKVGGGVTDTQYF.

The gene calls are TRBV4-1 and TRBJ2-5; tentative D call: TRBD2 (5 bases). From germline, CDR1 is MGHRA and CDR2 YSYEKL. This CDR3 is built from 15 residues. Trimming took off 1 base at V and 7 bases at J, with 16 bases between the two ends. CDR3 sequence: CASSQGERDSATQYF. The CDR3 DNA reads as TGCGCCAGCAGCCAAGGGGAACGGGATTCGGCGACCCAGTACTTC.

This clone was detected a few times. The V gene is TRBV7-2, the J gene TRBJ1-6, with a possible D match to TRBD1 (6 bases). In germline, CDR1 is SGHTA, CDR2 FQGNSA. The CDR3 runs 15 residues. Trimming took 3 bases from V and 9 from J, leaving 15 bases between them. Written as DNA, the CDR3 is TGTGCCAGCAGCTTCCAAAGGGGGATGAGTTCACCCCTCCACTTT. Protein: CASSFQRGMSSPLHF.

DNA for the CDR3: TGTGCCAGCAGCACCGGGACTCTCAATGAGCAGTTCTTC. It codes for CASSTGTLNEQFF. The rearrangement joins TRBV27 to TRBJ2-1, with TRBD2 as a possible D gene (6 bases). The germline V gene has CDR1 MNHEY and CDR2 SMNVEV (reference sequence). The CDR3 runs 13 residues. Between the trimmed V and J ends, which lost 6 bases and 6 bases, there was a span of 12 bases.

This clone was observed a single time. V gene TRBV7-8 combines with J gene TRBJ2-7, with 10 bases lining up with TRBD2. The length of the CDR3 is 16 residues. The germline CDR1 and CDR2 sequences are SGHVS and FQNEAQ. V gave up 5 bases and J gave up 0 bases; unmatched junction bases: 7. The CDR3 DNA sequence: TGTGCCAGCAGCCCTCGGACTAGCGGAGTCTCCTACGAGCAGTACTTC. Its translation is CASSPRTSGVSYEQYF.

This chain links TRBV28 with TRBJ2-2, with TRBD2 as a possible D gene (6 bases). Germline CDR1 reads MDHEN; CDR2 reads SYDVKM. V dropped 11 bases and J dropped 1 base, with 11 bases sitting between them. The CDR3 sequence is 13 residues long. CDR3 in DNA: TGTGCCGGACTAACAGGGAACACCGGGGAGCTGTTTTTT. This encodes CAGLTGNTGELFF.

The chain uses TRBV11-3 and TRBJ1-1; 8 bases line up with TRBD1. J lost 4 bases, V lost 5 bases, and 3 bases had no gene match. The CDR3 is 13 amino acids. The germline V gene encodes CDR1 SGHNT and CDR2 YENEEA. CDR3 in amino acids: CASSRTGPTEAFF. Written as DNA, the CDR3 is TGTGCCAGCAGCCGGACAGGGCCCACTGAAGCTTTCTTT.

This chain uses TRBV11-3 with TRBJ2-2; 16 bases fit TRBD2. The CDR3 runs to 18 residues. Looked up from germline, CDR1 is SGHNT and CDR2 is YENEEA. V lost 4 bases, J lost 6 bases, and 8 bases stayed unmatched. CDR3 protein: CASSYLPGLAGGSGELFF. For the CDR3, the DNA is TGTGCCAGCAGCTACCTGCCGGGACTAGCGGGGGGGTCCGGGGAGCTGTTTTTT.

The V gene is TRBV19, the J gene TRBJ2-3; D perhaps matches TRBD1 (6 bases). Trimming removed 3 bases at V and 5 bases at J, with 12 bases between. The CDR3 has 14 residues. In germline, CDR1 is LNHDA, CDR2 SQIVND (reference sequence). The DNA of the CDR3 is TGTGCCAGTAGTATGCGCAGGGGTCAAGATACGCAGTATTTT. Its translation: CASSMRRGQDTQYF.

V is TRBV15 and J is TRBJ1-5, with D maybe TRBD1 (5 bases). Trimming left V 0 bases short and J 6 bases short, with 12 bases between. The germline V gene encodes CDR1 LNHNV and CDR2 YYDKDF (reference sequence). The CDR3 has 15 amino acids. The CDR3 DNA reads TGTGCCACCAGCAGAGATGGGAGGGGAGCTCAGCCCCAGCATTTT. Translation gives CATSRDGRGAQPQHF.

The chain carries TRBV9 and TRBJ2-3, with TRBD2 matching over 9 bases. Germline loops: CDR1 SGDLS, CDR2 YYNGEE. V lost 4 bases to trimming and J lost 7 bases; unmatched junction nucleotides: 10. CDR3 length: 15 amino acids. Here the CDR3 DNA reads TGTGCCAGCAGCCCTTTAGCGGGGGTGCCTAATACGCAGTATTTT. Its protein product is CASSPLAGVPNTQYF.